This entry is about one TCR beta chain. Per the original methods: From ImmunoSEQ came sequences covering only the junction and carrying no quality scores, so filtering differed. The method was immunoSEQ multiplex PCR; TCRdb's version includes in-frame clones alone and lacks a portion of them. The V and J calls and clone size were taken over from that table, and D and trimming were inferred from the DNA. The sample shows roughly 2.1 million clones, 85% to 95% of them seen only once. This entry comes from a study of shared clonotypes between healthy human individuals. Study-level background: CD4 naive cells filled three plates per donor, CD4 memory three, CD8 naive two and CD8 memory one.

Positively selected for CCR7, the CD45RO-negative cells used as naive CD8 cells excluded terminally differentiated effector memory CD45RA+ cells. The CDR3 has 16 amino acids. Germline V gene lookup returns CDR1 SGDLS and CDR2 YYNGEE. Trimming cost V 3 bases and J 4 bases, with 18 bases left between them. This chain links TRBV9 with TRBJ2-3, with a possible D match to TRBD2 (6 bases). The receptor's source is a man aged 18 to 30 in good health. Some clones in this sample may be carry-over from other donors' samples. The source material was naive CD8+ T cells from PBMCs. CDR3 nucleotide sequence: TGTGCCAGCAGCGCCACCCCGGGAGAATTCGCAGATACGCAGTATTTT. Its translation: CASSATPGEFADTQYF.